This T cell receptor beta chain was captured in a study of T cell responses to AZD1222 COVID-19 vaccine. Study summary: Researchers grouped second doses given at about 4 or about 12 weeks into one pool. General study results and limits: Repertoires were sampled only after the peak T cell response. In the spike-specific TCR repertoire, nearly half reportedly target unmutated variant regions. With dominance at 160-218 and 743-854, vaccine-associated CD4 TCRs spanned spike.

TCRdb keeps only in-frame clones here, not all; method: immunoSEQ multiplex PCR. Among 70,000 to 90,000 clones listed, under 90% were seen once. In regard to this clone: Its antigen remains unknown.

V was clipped by 0 bases and J by 5 bases; unmatched bases: 4. The CDR3 runs 15 residues. CDR1 is SGHNT and CDR2 is YENEEA in the germline V gene. The specimen comprised peripheral blood, sampled on day 0 of AZD1222 vaccination. This chain connects TRBV11-3 to TRBJ2-1; 7 nucleotides align to TRBD1. The receptor's source is an adult in good health. CDR3 coding DNA: TGTGCCAGCAGCTTAGATCAGGGGGAAGACAATGAGCAGTTCTTC. Its translation: CASSLDQGEDNEQFF.